The clone carrying this T cell receptor beta chain was counted between two and nine times. Clones were read by immunoSEQ multiplex PCR, and TCRdb kept only the in-frame ones, dropping some. The top ten hold around 4.9% of the sample, which has about 62,000 clones, 87% seen once. This entry comes from a study of technical replicates of blood from a few donors. This CDR3 is built from 13 residues. V lost 8 bases and J 5 bases, leaving 18 bases between the germline ends. The germline CDR1 and CDR2 sequences are GTSNPN and SVGIG (reference sequence). This TCR came from a human donor in good health. Some clones in this sample may be carry-over from other donors' samples. Material: PBMCs. This sequence joins TRBV30 and TRBJ1-1; D is perhaps TRBD1 (5 bases). The CDR3 DNA reads as TGTGCCGGAAAGGGCCAGGGATGGACTGAAGCTTTCTTT. Protein product: CAGKGQGWTEAFF.